This note documents a single T cell receptor (beta chain) sequence. This specimen belongs to a study of blood T cell repertoires in COVID-19. Study-wide context: T cells, B-cell-depleted T cells, or PBMCs provided the cDNA or gDNA that served as material.

Here immunoSEQ multiplex PCR was the method, and the copy in TCRdb shows in-frame clones only, minus some. The sample contains about 170,000 clones, roughly 93% of which appear only once. This TCR was sampled from a man aged 18 to 30 with COVID-19, enrolled during active disease. Source material: peripheral blood.

DNA for the CDR3: TGTGCCAGCAGTTACTCTCCACTAGTGCGAAACGACAATGAGCAGTTCTTC. It codes for CASSYSPLVRNDNEQFF. The chain couples TRBV6-2 or TRBV6-3 to TRBJ2-1, with a possible D match to TRBD2 (5 bases). The germline CDR1 and CDR2 sequences are MNHEY and SVGEGT. The CDR3 has 17 residues. The V and J ends lost 0 bases and 5 bases respectively, with 17 bases between them.